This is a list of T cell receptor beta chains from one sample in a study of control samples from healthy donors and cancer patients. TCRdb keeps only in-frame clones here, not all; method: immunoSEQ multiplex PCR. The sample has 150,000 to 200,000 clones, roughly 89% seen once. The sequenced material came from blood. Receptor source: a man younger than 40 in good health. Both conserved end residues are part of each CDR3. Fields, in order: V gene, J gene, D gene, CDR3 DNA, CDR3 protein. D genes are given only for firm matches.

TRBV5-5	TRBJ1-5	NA	TGTGCCAGCAGTAATAAGGTGGGGAGCAATCAGCCCCAGCATTTT	CASSNKVGSNQPQHF
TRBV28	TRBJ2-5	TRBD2	TGTGCCAGCAGCCAGACCGGGAGGGAGACCCAGTACTTC	CASSQTGRETQYF
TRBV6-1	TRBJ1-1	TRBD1	TGTGCCAGCAGTGAACCAGACAGGGGGCGAACTGAAGCTTTCTTT	CASSEPDRGRTEAFF
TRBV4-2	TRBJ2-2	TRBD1	TGTGCCAGCAGCCAGCCCGGGACAGGGACTAACACCGGGGAGCTGTTTTTT	CASSQPGTGTNTGELFF
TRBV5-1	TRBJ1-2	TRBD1	TGCGCCAGCAGCCAAGGACAGGTCAATGGCTACACCTTC	CASSQGQVNGYTF
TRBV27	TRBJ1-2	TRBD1	TGTGCCAGCAGCAGGGGGGACTATGGCTACACCTTC	CASSRGDYGYTF
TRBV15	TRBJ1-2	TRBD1	TGTGCCACCAGCAGGGAAAAGACAGGGTTTGGCTATGGCTACACCTTC	CATSREKTGFGYGYTF
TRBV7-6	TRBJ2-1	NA	TGTGCCAGCACCCGTTCGAGGGGACCCTACAATGAGCAGTTCTTC	CASTRSRGPYNEQFF
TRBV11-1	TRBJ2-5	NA	TGTGCCAGCAGCTTGAATTCGGGACGTCAAGAGACCCAGTACTTC	CASSLNSGRQETQYF
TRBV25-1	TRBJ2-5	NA	TGTGCCAGCAAGGGAGAGGGAGGGACCCAGTACTTC	CASKGEGGTQYF
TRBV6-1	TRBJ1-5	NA	TGTGCCAGCAGTGAAACCGGCCGAAATCAGCCCCAGCATTTT	CASSETGRNQPQHF
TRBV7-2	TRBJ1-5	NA	TGTGCCAGCAGCCTACAGAATAGCAATCAGCCCCAGCATTTT	CASSLQNSNQPQHF
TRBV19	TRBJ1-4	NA	TGTGCCAGTGGGATGCGACAGGTAACTTTT	CASGMRQVTF
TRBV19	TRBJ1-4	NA	TGTGCCAGTAGTATTGAGGCGGGGCGTGAAAAACTGTTTTTT	CASSIEAGREKLFF
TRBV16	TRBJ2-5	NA	TGTGCCAGCAGCCAATCGAATTTACCACCAGAGAAGTACTTC	CASSQSNLPPEKYF
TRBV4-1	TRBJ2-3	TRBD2	TGCGCCAGCAGCCAAAACTTCGGGACTAGCGGGATAACTAGCACAGATACGCAGTATTTT	CASSQNFGTSGITSTDTQYF
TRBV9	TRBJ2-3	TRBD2	TGTGCCAGCAGATCACTAGCGGGGGGGCAAGATACGCAGTATTTT	CASRSLAGGQDTQYF
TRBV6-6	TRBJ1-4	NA	TGTGCCAGCAGCCCCACTGGGGATTGGAGTGAAAAACTGTTTTTT	CASSPTGDWSEKLFF